Sequencing of this TCR beta chain was carried out in a study of T cell responses to AZD1222 COVID-19 vaccine (TCRdb year 2021). Background on the whole study: AZD1222 recipients given second doses at about 4 weeks or at about 12 weeks were pooled, since spike-specific TCR depth and breadth were not found to differ between the two schedules. TCR sequencing covered 230 or so trial participants: 200 to 220 given two doses of AZD1222 and 26 given two doses of MenACWY control vaccine. Trial participants were enrolled by age into 18-55, 56-69 and 70-plus year subgroups, with approximately 150, 28 and 58 TCR-sequenced participants respectively.

V has 6 bases trimmed and J has 3 bases trimmed; junction bases matching no gene number 1. The CDR3 contains 12 residues, cysteine and phenylalanine counted. Of all the DNA, just the CDR3 is kept, 36 bases in frame from base 1. The germline V gene specifies LGHNA as CDR1 and YSLEER as CDR2. Explained via the paper, the time point label denotes: baseline before first vaccination. Samples from vaccinated people were obtained from the UK trials COV001 and COV002, which included a single-blind randomized controlled phase 2/3 trial of AZD1222 (ChAdOx1 nCoV-19) in healthy adults. For TCRbeta chain sequencing, PBMC samples were collected from trial participants at day 0 and at day 28 after the second dose. On this clone itself: Its specific antigen is unknown. No much larger clonotype is one base removed from it; base qualities were not supplied.

The CDR3 regions of human TCRbeta chains were analyzed by immunosequencing. On the authors' methods: TCRs in the repertoires were compared against a reference library of SARS-CoV-2-specific TCRs that had been generated with the MIRA antigen-specificity platform. Breadth was defined as the fraction of unique TCRs that were SARS-CoV-2-associated. Depth was defined as the fraction of total T cells that were SARS-CoV-2-associated. Using the MIRA data, each spike-specific TCR was assigned both to the spike region to which the TCR was reactive and to a CD4 or CD8 class. Log10-transformed breadth and depth values were compared by one-way ANOVA with Sidak's multiple comparisons tests. TCRdb took this table from immuneACCESS and kept in-frame rearrangements with V and J called. Such tables lack part of the clones; where checked against another copy, unresolved V genes explain under half of the gap, and the rest is unexplained. From that table come the V and J calls and clone size; the DNA was used to work out D and trimming. For this sample the table gives fewer than 130,000 clones, of which around 94% were detected only once. The ten largest clones capture under 2.5% of the sample.

Findings and caveats that apply to the study as a whole: Participants were mostly white British and included more females than males, and it was suggested by the authors that clonal diversity may have been underestimated. In the small 56-69-year group, the increase in depth fell short of significance, most likely because of low power. After two AZD1222 doses, both the breadth and the depth of spike-specific TCRs were significantly higher than at day 0 and than in MenACWY recipients. No day 14 peak-response samples were available, so repertoires were characterized only after the peak T cell response. Reportedly, close to half of the unique spike-specific TCRs recognized epitopes lying outside the regions that are mutated in the B.1.351 and B.1.1.7 variants. CD4 TCRs associated with the vaccine covered the entire spike protein, and the dominant responses were in regions 160-218 and 743-854. Conclusions about previously exposed vaccinees were limited because only 6 or 7 AZD1222 recipients were SARS-CoV-2 seropositive at baseline.

The sequenced sample was peripheral blood, obtained on day 0 of AZD1222 vaccination. The origin of this receptor is an adult in good health. Recombination connected TRBV4-3 to TRBJ1-2; 7 bases in between match TRBD1. In nucleotides, the sequence is TGCGCCAGCAGAGGACAGGACTATGGCTACACCTTC. This codes for CASRGQDYGYTF.